This entry lists 8 T cell receptor beta chains sequenced from one sample in a study of neoadjuvant nivolumab and ipilimumab in lung cancer. The assay was immunoSEQ multiplex PCR, and TCRdb's table has in-frame clones only and misses some. Here the sample spans approximately 21,000 clones, roughly 84% being singletons. The sequencing here drew on peripheral blood, taken before neoadjuvant nivolumab, alone or with ipilimumab. Receptor source: an adult with non-small cell lung cancer.

The chain couples TRBV7-3 to TRBJ1-1, with 7 bases that match TRBD1. Germline lookup yields CDR1 SGHTA and CDR2 FQGTGA. V lost 5 bases to trimming and J lost 4 bases; unmatched junction nucleotides: 10. This CDR3 comprises 15 residues. Here the CDR3 DNA reads TGTGCCAGCAGCCTTACGGGACAGCAGGGCACTGAAGCTTTCTTT. Protein product: CASSLTGQQGTEAFF.

The V gene is TRBV27, the J gene TRBJ2-7; 7 bases match TRBD1. The CDR3 sequence is 14 residues long. The ends lost 5 bases at V and 4 bases at J; junction bases unmatched: 8. Germline CDR1 MNHEY, CDR2 SMNVEV (reference sequence). The CDR3 region has the DNA TGTGCCAGCAGTCCACAGGGGATCGCTTACGAGCAGTACTTC. Residues: CASSPQGIAYEQYF.

This chain connects TRBV5-4 to TRBJ1-1; D gene unclear. The CDR3 is 14 amino acids. V dropped 0 bases and J dropped 6 bases, with 12 bases sitting between them. CDR1 and CDR2 (germline): SGHNT, YYREEE (reference sequence). This CDR3 reads CASSLGQRSAEAFF. DNA of the CDR3: TGTGCCAGCAGCTTGGGACAAAGGAGCGCTGAAGCTTTCTTT.

J is TRBJ1-1 and V is TRBV11-3; maybe TRBD1 (6 bases). Between the trimmed V and J ends, which lost 5 bases and 8 bases, there was a span of 18 bases. Germline-derived CDR1 and CDR2 are SGHNT and YENEEA. CDR3 size: 14 residues. CDR3 amino acids: CASSNQGGLSEAFF. The DNA for the CDR3 is TGTGCCAGCAGCAACCAAGGGGGACTATCGGAAGCTTTCTTT. The entire variable domain, with the rest obtained from reference TRBV11-3 and TRBJ1-1, is as follows: EAGVVQSPRYKIIEKKQPVAFWCNPISGHNTLYWYLQNLGQGPELLIRYENEEAVDDSQLPKDRFSAERLKGVDSTLKIQPAELGDSAVYLCASSNQGGLSEAFFGQGTRLTVV.

This clone showed up just a few times. The rearrangement links TRBV7-2 to TRBJ2-5, with TRBD2 identical over 7 bases. The CDR3 is 15 amino acids. Per the germline V gene, CDR1 is SGHTA and CDR2 is FQGNSA. The V gene end was trimmed by 0 bases and the J gene end by 5 bases; junction bases not matched to a gene: 6. This chain's CDR3 is CASSLAPGGWETQYF. CDR3 DNA: TGTGCCAGCAGCTTAGCGCCGGGAGGTTGGGAGACCCAGTACTTC.

Turning to this clone: The junction departs from the called germline gene at one end, perhaps through a read error. This chain uses TRBV30 with TRBJ1-2; D gene ambiguous. The CDR3 consists of 11 residues. The V gene's germline CDR1 is GTSNPN and CDR2 SVGIG (reference sequence). The CDR3 DNA reads as TGTGCCTGGAGTAGATCGGACCCCTATTTTTTC. Translating gives CAWSRSDPYFF.

V gene TRBV5-4 combines with J gene TRBJ1-2; perhaps TRBD1 as D (5 bases). This CDR3 has 15 residues. V was clipped by 2 bases and J by 0 bases, with 11 bases between them. Germline CDR1 reads SGHNT; CDR2 reads YYREEE (reference sequence). The chain's CDR3 is CASSFQGRTNYGYTF. The CDR3 DNA follows: TGTGCCAGCAGCTTCCAGGGACGGACTAACTATGGCTACACCTTC. The complete variable domain, with remaining parts taken from reference TRBV5-4 and TRBJ1-2, reads ETGVTQSPTHLIKTRGQQVTLRCSSQSGHNTVSWYQQALGQGPQFIFQYYREEENGRGNFPPRFSGLQFPNYSSELNVNALELDDSALYLCASSFQGRTNYGYTFGSGTRLTVV.

The V and J genes are TRBV30 and TRBJ1-5; tentatively, D is TRBD1 (6 bases). In germline, CDR1 is GTSNPN, CDR2 SVGIG (reference sequence). The V end was cut by 5 bases, the J end by 1 base, with 9 bases between. CDR3 length equals 13 residues. The chain's CDR3 is CAWLGASNQPQHF. The CDR3 nucleotides read TGTGCCTGGTTGGGGGCGAGCAATCAGCCCCAGCATTTT.